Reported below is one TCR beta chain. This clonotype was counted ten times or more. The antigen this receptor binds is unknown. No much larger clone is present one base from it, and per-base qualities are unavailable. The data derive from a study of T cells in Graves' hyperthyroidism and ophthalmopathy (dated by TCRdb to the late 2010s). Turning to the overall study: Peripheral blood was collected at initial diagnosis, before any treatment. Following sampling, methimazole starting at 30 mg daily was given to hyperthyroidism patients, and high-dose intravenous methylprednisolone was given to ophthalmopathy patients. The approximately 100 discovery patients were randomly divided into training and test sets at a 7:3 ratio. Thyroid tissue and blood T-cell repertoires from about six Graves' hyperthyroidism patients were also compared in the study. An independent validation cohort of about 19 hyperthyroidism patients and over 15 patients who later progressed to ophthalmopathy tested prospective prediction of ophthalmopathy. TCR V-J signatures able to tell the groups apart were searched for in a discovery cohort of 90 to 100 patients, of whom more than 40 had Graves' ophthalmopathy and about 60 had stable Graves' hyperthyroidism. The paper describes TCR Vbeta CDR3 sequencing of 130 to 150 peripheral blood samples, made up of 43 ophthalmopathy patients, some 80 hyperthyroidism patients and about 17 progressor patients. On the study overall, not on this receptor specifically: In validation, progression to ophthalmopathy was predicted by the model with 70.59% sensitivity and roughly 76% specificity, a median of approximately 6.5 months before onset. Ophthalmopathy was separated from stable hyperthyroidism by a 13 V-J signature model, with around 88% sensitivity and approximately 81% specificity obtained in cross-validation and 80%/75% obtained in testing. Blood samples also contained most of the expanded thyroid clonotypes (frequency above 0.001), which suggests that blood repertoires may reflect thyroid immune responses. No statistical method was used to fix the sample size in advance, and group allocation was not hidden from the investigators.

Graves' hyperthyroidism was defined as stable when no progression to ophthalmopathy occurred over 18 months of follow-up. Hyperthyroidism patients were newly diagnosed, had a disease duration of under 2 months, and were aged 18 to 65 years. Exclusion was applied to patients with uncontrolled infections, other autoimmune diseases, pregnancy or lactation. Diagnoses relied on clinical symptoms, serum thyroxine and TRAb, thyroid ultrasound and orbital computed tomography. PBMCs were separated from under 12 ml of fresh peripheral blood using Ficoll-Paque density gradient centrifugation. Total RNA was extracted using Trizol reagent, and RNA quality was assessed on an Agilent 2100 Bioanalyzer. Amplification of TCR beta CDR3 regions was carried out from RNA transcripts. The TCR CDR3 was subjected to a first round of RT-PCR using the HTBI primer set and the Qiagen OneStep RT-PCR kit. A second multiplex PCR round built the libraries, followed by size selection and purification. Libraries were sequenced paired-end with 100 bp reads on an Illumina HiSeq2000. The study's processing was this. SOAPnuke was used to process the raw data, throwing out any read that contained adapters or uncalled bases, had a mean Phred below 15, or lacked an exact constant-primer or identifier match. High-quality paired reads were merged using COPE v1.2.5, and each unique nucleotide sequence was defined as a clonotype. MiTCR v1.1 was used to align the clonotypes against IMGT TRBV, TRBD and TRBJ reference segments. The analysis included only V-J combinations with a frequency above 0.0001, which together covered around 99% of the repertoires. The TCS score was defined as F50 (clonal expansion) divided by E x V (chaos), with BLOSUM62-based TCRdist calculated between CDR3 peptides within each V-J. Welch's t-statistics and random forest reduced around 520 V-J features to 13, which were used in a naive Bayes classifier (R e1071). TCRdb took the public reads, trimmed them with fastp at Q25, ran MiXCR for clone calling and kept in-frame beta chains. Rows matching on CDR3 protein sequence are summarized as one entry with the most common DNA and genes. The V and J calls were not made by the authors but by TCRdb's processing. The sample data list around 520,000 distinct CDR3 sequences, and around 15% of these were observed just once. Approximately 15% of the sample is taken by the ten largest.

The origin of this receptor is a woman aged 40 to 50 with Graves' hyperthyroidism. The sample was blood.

The CDR3 protein is CASAGGSNEKLFF. The bases are TGTGCCAGTGCAGGGGGCTCTAATGAAAAACTGTTTTTT. This sequence uses TRBV6-1 and TRBJ1-4, with 8 bases matching TRBD1. According to the germline V gene, CDR1 reads MNHNS and CDR2 reads SASEGT. The CDR3 measures 13 amino acids from cysteine to phenylalanine. Only the CDR3 DNA stays, 39 bases, in frame from base 1. V is pruned by 9 bases and J by 3 bases, leaving 3 bases of the junction without a gene match.